This is a list of T cell receptor beta chains from one sample in a study of tumor-infiltrating lymphocytes in primary liver carcinoma. TCRdb recomputed calls from the multiplex PCR reads with MiXCR, one row per CDR3 protein. The sample yields around 190,000 distinct CDR3 sequences, approximately 80% seen once. The material sequenced was tumor tissue from primary liver carcinoma. The receptors were gathered from a man aged 40-55 years with primary liver carcinoma and hepatitis B virus infection. The CDR3 runs from the conserved cysteine through the conserved F or W. The D gene is left open where the match is weak. Size tells how often a clone was seen (once, few, many) or the class of an expanded clone, and some rows leave it out.

J,size,V,D,DNA,CDR3
TRBJ2-1,NA,TRBV2,TRBD1,TGTGCCAGCTGTGAACAGGGGCAGGGCGAGGATGAGCAGTTCTTC,CASCEQGQGEDEQFF
TRBJ1-1,NA,TRBV29-1,NA,TGCAGCGCCCTACCAGACGTCAACACTGAAGCTTTCTTT,CSALPDVNTEAFF
TRBJ2-7,NA,TRBV11-2,NA,TGTGCCAGCAGCTTAGAACTTGGACGGTCCTACGGGCAGTACTTC,CASSLELGRSYGQYF
TRBJ1-5,NA,TRBV6-2/TRBV6-3,TRBD1,TGTTCCAGCAGTTCCTACAGGGGGGGTCAGCCCCAGCATTTT,CSSSSYRGGQPQHF
TRBJ1-1,once,TRBV5-1,NA,TGCGCCAGCAGCCCTTCGTTTTCCCTGTCGGCTAGCGGCACTGAAGCTTTCTTT,CASSPSFSLSASGTEAFF
TRBJ2-7,NA,TRBV4-3,TRBD1,TGCGCCAGCAGCCTAATCCCAGCCCGGGACAGCGAGCAGTACTTC,CASSLIPARDSEQYF
TRBJ1-5,NA,TRBV14,NA,TGTGCCAGCAGCCAAATTGGGACCCTCGGTCAGCCCCAGCATTTT,CASSQIGTLGQPQHF
TRBJ2-3,NA,TRBV11-1,NA,TGTGCCAGCAGCTCTGGGGGAAGCTCTGTTGGATCCCGCACAAATACGCAATATTTT,CASSSGGSSVGSRTNTQYF
TRBJ2-2,NA,TRBV6-5,NA,TGTGGCAGTACTTTCGCGGGTTCTACCGGGGAGCTGTTTTTT,CGSTFAGSTGELFF
TRBJ1-5,NA,TRBV6-2/TRBV6-3,NA,TGTGCCAGCAGTTACCGGGCCGAGCAGCCCAAGAATTTT,CASSYRAEQPKNF
TRBJ2-3,NA,TRBV29-1,NA,TGCAGCGTTGGCGCGGGAATGTACGATACGCGGTATTTT,CSVGAGMYDTRYF
TRBJ2-4,NA,TRBV28,NA,TGTGCCAGCAGTTCGTGGTCCGTCAAAAACATTCAGTACTTT,CASSSWSVKNIQYF
TRBJ1-1,NA,TRBV6-5,TRBD1,TGTGCCAGCAGCCGACAGGGTGGCACTGAAGCATTCTTT,CASSRQGGTEAFF
TRBJ2-1,NA,TRBV11-1,NA,TGTGACATCAGCTTAGAGGACTCCTACAATGAGCGGTTCTTC,CDISLEDSYNERFF
TRBJ1-5,once,TRBV10-3,NA,TGTGCCATCAGTAAGTCGGGGGATCAGCCCCAGCTTTTT,CAISKSGDQPQLF